A selection of T cell receptor beta chains follows, all from one sample in a study of T cells in Graves' hyperthyroidism and ophthalmopathy. MiXCR, run by TCRdb on the multiplex PCR reads, gives a single entry per CDR3 protein. The profile covers about 690,000 distinct CDR3 sequences, with around a sixth appearing a single time and about 14% taken by the ten largest. The material sequenced was blood. These receptor sequences come from a man aged 50 or older with Graves' hyperthyroidism. CDR3s include the opening cysteine and the closing phenylalanine or tryptophan.

v_call	j_call	cdr3_aa
TRBV15	TRBJ2-7	CATSRDGDRSSYEQYF
TRBV7-9	TRBJ1-3	CASSPTAASGNTIYF
TRBV19	TRBJ2-7	CASSVTGTYEQYF
TRBV7-9	TRBJ2-2	CASSLNSGPNPTGELFF
TRBV30	TRBJ1-1	CAWSPGTEAFF
TRBV6-2/TRBV6-3	TRBJ1-5	CATCWGTSNQPQHF
TRBV27	TRBJ2-1	CASSFRTSGRRDEQFF
TRBV5-5	TRBJ2-6	CASTRESVANVLTF
TRBV20-1	TRBJ1-2	CSTTQGAQANYGYTF
TRBV27	TRBJ2-7	CASSLKLGIPYEQYF
TRBV28	TRBJ1-5	CASSLVGQTHQPQHF